The source of this TCR beta chain is a study of Ad26.COV2.S vaccination and SARS-CoV-2 variants. TCRdb's table, derived via immunoSEQ multiplex PCR, lists solely in-frame clones and lacks some. In the table there are 300,000 to 400,000 clones, around 90% of which are singletons. Study-level results: A substantial breadth of spike-specific CD8+ and CD4+ T cell responses after vaccination has been reported. Possibly, TCR breadth and depth analyses underestimated total T cell responses. Vaccinated and placebo-treated recipients had similar non-spike TCR breadth. Individuals receiving vaccine had higher spike-specific TCR breadth than placebo recipients did.

V was shortened by 0 bases and J by 8 bases, with 13 bases between the two germline ends. The CDR3 sequence is 14 residues long. From germline, CDR1 is LGHNA and CDR2 YSLEER. Worth noting for this clone: Its target is not known.

This sequence was found in a human donor who had recovered from COVID-19. The specimen comprised peripheral blood, sampled after recovery from COVID-19. V usage is TRBV4-3 and J usage is TRBJ1-2, with D hard to call. CDR3 sequence (DNA): TGCGCCAGCAGCCAAGATCGAGACAATGAAGGCTACACCTTC. It codes for CASSQDRDNEGYTF.